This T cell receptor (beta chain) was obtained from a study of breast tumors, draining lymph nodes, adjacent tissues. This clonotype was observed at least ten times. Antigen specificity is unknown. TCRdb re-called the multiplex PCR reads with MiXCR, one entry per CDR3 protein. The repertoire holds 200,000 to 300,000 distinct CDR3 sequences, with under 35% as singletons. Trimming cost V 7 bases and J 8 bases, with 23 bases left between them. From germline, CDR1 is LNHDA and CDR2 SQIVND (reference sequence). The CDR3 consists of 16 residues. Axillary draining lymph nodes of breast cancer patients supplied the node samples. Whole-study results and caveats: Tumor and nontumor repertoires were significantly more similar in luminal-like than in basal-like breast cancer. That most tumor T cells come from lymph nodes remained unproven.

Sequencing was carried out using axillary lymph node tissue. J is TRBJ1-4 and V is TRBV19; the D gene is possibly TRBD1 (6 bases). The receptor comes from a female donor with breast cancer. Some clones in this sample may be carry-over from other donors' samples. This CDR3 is CASTKVGQGRGEKLFF. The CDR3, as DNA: TGTGCCAGTACCAAGGTTGGCCAGGGGAGAGGAGAAAAACTGTTTTTT.